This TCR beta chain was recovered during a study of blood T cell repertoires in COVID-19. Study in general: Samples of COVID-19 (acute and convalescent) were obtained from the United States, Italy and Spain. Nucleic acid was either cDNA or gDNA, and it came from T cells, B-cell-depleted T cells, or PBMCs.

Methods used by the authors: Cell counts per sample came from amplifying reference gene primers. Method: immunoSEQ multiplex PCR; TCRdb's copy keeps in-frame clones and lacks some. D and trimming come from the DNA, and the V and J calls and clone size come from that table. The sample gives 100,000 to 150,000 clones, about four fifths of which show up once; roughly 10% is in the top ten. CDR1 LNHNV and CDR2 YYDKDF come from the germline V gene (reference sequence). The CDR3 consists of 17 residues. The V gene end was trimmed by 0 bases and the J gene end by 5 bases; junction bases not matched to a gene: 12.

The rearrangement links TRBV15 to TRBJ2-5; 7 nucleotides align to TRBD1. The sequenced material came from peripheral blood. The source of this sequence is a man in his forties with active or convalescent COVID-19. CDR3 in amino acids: CATSRDRGQAQSETQYF. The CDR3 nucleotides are TGTGCCACCAGCAGAGATCGCGGACAGGCCCAGAGTGAGACCCAGTACTTC.